A selection of T cell receptor beta chains follows, all from one sample in a study of prognosis after radiotherapy for stage I lung cancer. TCRdb re-called the multiplex PCR reads with MiXCR, one entry per CDR3 protein. The sample has about 22,000 distinct CDR3 sequences, about 40% seen once. Sample: PBMCs, taken before or after stereotactic body radiation therapy (not recorded which). All receptors come from a donor aged 50 or older with non-small cell lung cancer. The CDR3 runs from the conserved cysteine through the conserved F or W. The D gene is left open where the match is weak. Clone sizes are given selectively: once, few, many, or a class where the clone is expanded.

j_call: TRBJ2-7; cdr3_length: 14; v_call: TRBV5-4; clone_size: many; d_call: TRBD1; cdr3_aa: CASSPTGGSYEQYF; cdr3_nt: TGTGCCAGCAGCCCGACAGGGGGAAGTTACGAGCAGTACTTC
j_call: TRBJ2-3; cdr3_length: 15; v_call: TRBV7-3; clone_size: medium-sized; d_call: -; cdr3_aa: CASSTTPGRPDTQYF; cdr3_nt: TGTGCCAGCAGCACAACGCCCGGACGACCGGATACGCAGTATTTT
j_call: TRBJ2-5; cdr3_length: 14; v_call: TRBV2; clone_size: many; d_call: TRBD2; cdr3_aa: CASSNPEGGETQYF; cdr3_nt: TGTGCCAGCAGTAATCCGGAGGGAGGGGAGACCCAGTACTTC
j_call: TRBJ1-1; cdr3_length: 14; v_call: TRBV19; clone_size: many; d_call: -; cdr3_aa: CASSIQGRGTEAFF; cdr3_nt: TGTGCCAGTAGTATCCAGGGACGGGGCACTGAAGCTTTCTTT
j_call: TRBJ2-4; cdr3_length: 15; v_call: TRBV6-9; clone_size: many; d_call: -; cdr3_aa: CASSSPAGTKNIQYF; cdr3_nt: TGTGCCAGCAGTTCGCCGGCGGGAACCAAAAACATTCAGTACTTC
j_call: TRBJ2-5; cdr3_length: 16; v_call: TRBV5-8; clone_size: -; d_call: -; cdr3_aa: CASSLAGGRDQETQYF; cdr3_nt: TGTGCCAGCAGCTTGGCCGGGGGCCGTGACCAAGAGACCCAGTACTTC
j_call: TRBJ1-6; cdr3_length: 14; v_call: TRBV6-1; clone_size: -; d_call: -; cdr3_aa: CASIRGGYNSPLHF; cdr3_nt: TGTGCCAGCATACGAGGGGGCTATAATTCACCCCTCCACTTT
j_call: TRBJ2-3; cdr3_length: 16; v_call: TRBV5-1; clone_size: once; d_call: -; cdr3_aa: CASSLRPQSVTDTQYF; cdr3_nt: TGCGCCAGCAGCTTAAGGCCTCAGTCAGTCACAGATACACAGTATTTT
j_call: TRBJ2-1; cdr3_length: 14; v_call: TRBV20-1; clone_size: many; d_call: TRBD2; cdr3_aa: CSAITGTSANEQFF; cdr3_nt: TGCAGTGCTATCACCGGGACTAGTGCCAATGAGCAGTTCTTC
j_call: TRBJ2-7; cdr3_length: 14; v_call: TRBV12-3/TRBV12-4; clone_size: many; d_call: TRBD2; cdr3_aa: CASSLRGRGYEQYF; cdr3_nt: TGTGCCAGCAGTTTGAGAGGGAGGGGATACGAGCAGTACTTC
j_call: TRBJ2-1; cdr3_length: 21; v_call: TRBV12-3/TRBV12-4; clone_size: once; d_call: -; cdr3_aa: CASSLVGQGRGSTSGRNEQFF; cdr3_nt: TGTGCCAGCAGTTTAGTGGGACAGGGAAGGGGATCGACTAGCGGACGCAATGAGCAGTTCTTC
j_call: TRBJ1-5; cdr3_length: 15; v_call: TRBV6-2/TRBV6-3; clone_size: -; d_call: TRBD1; cdr3_aa: CASSPGQVNDQPQHF; cdr3_nt: TGTGCCAGCAGCCCAGGACAGGTGAATGATCAGCCCCAGCATTTT
j_call: TRBJ2-5; cdr3_length: 17; v_call: TRBV6-2/TRBV6-3; clone_size: many; d_call: TRBD2; cdr3_aa: CASSLGGSSGRKETQYF; cdr3_nt: TGTGCCAGCAGTTTGGGCGGGTCTAGCGGGAGAAAAGAGACCCAGTACTTC
j_call: TRBJ2-3; cdr3_length: 16; v_call: TRBV9; clone_size: many; d_call: -; cdr3_aa: CASSPQSTPGHNTQYF; cdr3_nt: TGTGCCAGCAGCCCCCAATCCACCCCCGGACACAATACGCAGTATTTT
j_call: TRBJ1-2; cdr3_length: 16; v_call: TRBV20-1; clone_size: medium-sized; d_call: -; cdr3_aa: CSAREGLAGRGHGYTF; cdr3_nt: TGCAGTGCTAGAGAAGGATTAGCGGGGAGGGGACATGGCTACACCTTC
j_call: TRBJ1-4; cdr3_length: 16; v_call: TRBV6-1; clone_size: many; d_call: TRBD1; cdr3_aa: CASSRTEWTGNEKLFF; cdr3_nt: TGTGCCAGCAGTCGGACCGAGTGGACAGGCAATGAAAAACTGTTTTTT
j_call: TRBJ2-2; cdr3_length: 16; v_call: TRBV11-1; clone_size: -; d_call: -; cdr3_aa: CASSRAHTSNTGELFF; cdr3_nt: TGTGCCAGCAGCCGAGCCCACACTAGTAACACCGGGGAGCTGTTTTTT
j_call: TRBJ2-5; cdr3_length: 14; v_call: TRBV7-3; clone_size: -; d_call: TRBD2; cdr3_aa: CASSPWGGGETQYF; cdr3_nt: TGTGCCAGCAGCCCGTGGGGGGGGGGGGAGACCCAGTACTTC
j_call: TRBJ2-7; cdr3_length: 12; v_call: TRBV15; clone_size: -; d_call: -; cdr3_aa: CATKDISNEQYF; cdr3_nt: TGTGCCACCAAGGACATCTCCAACGAGCAGTACTTC
j_call: TRBJ2-3; cdr3_length: 14; v_call: TRBV2; clone_size: -; d_call: TRBD2; cdr3_aa: CASKAGGRTDTQYF; cdr3_nt: TGTGCCAGCAAGGCGGGGGGACGCACAGATACGCAGTATTTT
j_call: TRBJ1-1; cdr3_length: 13; v_call: TRBV20-1; clone_size: -; d_call: -; cdr3_aa: CSASPPVNTEAFF; cdr3_nt: TGCAGTGCCTCCCCCCCGGTGAACACTGAAGCTTTCTTT
j_call: TRBJ1-3; cdr3_length: 14; v_call: TRBV9; clone_size: medium-sized; d_call: -; cdr3_aa: CASSLYFSGNTIYF; cdr3_nt: TGTGCCAGCAGCCTATACTTCTCTGGAAACACCATATATTTT
j_call: TRBJ2-7; cdr3_length: 17; v_call: TRBV19; clone_size: -; d_call: -; cdr3_aa: CASSIAYASEHSYEQYF; cdr3_nt: TGTGCCAGTAGTATCGCTTACGCTAGCGAACACTCCTACGAGCAGTACTTC
j_call: TRBJ2-3; cdr3_length: 13; v_call: TRBV11-2; clone_size: -; d_call: -; cdr3_aa: CASSFPFAYTQYF; cdr3_nt: TGTGCCAGCAGCTTCCCGTTTGCTTATACGCAGTATTTT
j_call: TRBJ2-6; cdr3_length: 19; v_call: TRBV28; clone_size: many; d_call: -; cdr3_aa: CASSTNRKPATSGANVLTF; cdr3_nt: TGTGCCAGCAGTACCAATAGGAAACCTGCTACCTCTGGGGCCAACGTCCTGACTTTC
j_call: TRBJ2-3; cdr3_length: 9; v_call: TRBV7-3; clone_size: many; d_call: -; cdr3_aa: CASSFVGDF; cdr3_nt: TGTGCCAGCAGCTTTGTCGGGGATTTT
j_call: TRBJ2-3; cdr3_length: 16; v_call: TRBV19; clone_size: many; d_call: TRBD2; cdr3_aa: CASSGYEAGVTDTQYF; cdr3_nt: TGTGCCAGTAGCGGGTATGAGGCGGGAGTTACAGATACGCAGTATTTT
j_call: TRBJ2-3; cdr3_length: 14; v_call: TRBV5-1; clone_size: medium-sized; d_call: TRBD2; cdr3_aa: CASSPKAGADTQYF; cdr3_nt: TGCGCCAGCAGCCCGAAAGCGGGAGCAGATACGCAGTATTTT
j_call: TRBJ2-3; cdr3_length: 13; v_call: TRBV30; clone_size: many; d_call: -; cdr3_aa: CAWSAGSTDTQYF; cdr3_nt: TGTGCCTGGAGTGCCGGAAGCACAGATACGCAGTATTTT
j_call: TRBJ2-3; cdr3_length: 13; v_call: TRBV12-3/TRBV12-4; clone_size: medium-sized; d_call: -; cdr3_aa: CASSSRGTDTQYF; cdr3_nt: TGTGCCAGCAGCTCACGAGGCACAGATACGCAGTATTTT
j_call: TRBJ2-7; cdr3_length: 14; v_call: TRBV29-1; clone_size: many; d_call: -; cdr3_aa: CSVVGGSRSYEQYF; cdr3_nt: TGCAGCGTTGTTGGGGGGAGTAGGTCCTACGAGCAGTACTTC
j_call: TRBJ2-3; cdr3_length: 15; v_call: TRBV5-1; clone_size: -; d_call: TRBD2; cdr3_aa: CASILTSGSQDTQYF; cdr3_nt: TGCGCCAGCATCTTGACTAGCGGGAGTCAAGATACGCAGTATTTT
j_call: TRBJ1-2; cdr3_length: 16; v_call: TRBV6-1; clone_size: medium-sized; d_call: TRBD1; cdr3_aa: CASSAGTGIRDYGYTF; cdr3_nt: TGTGCCAGCAGTGCGGGGACAGGAATTAGGGACTATGGCTACACCTTC
j_call: TRBJ2-2; cdr3_length: 16; v_call: TRBV20-1; clone_size: -; d_call: TRBD1; cdr3_aa: CSAEPTGTGGLRELFF; cdr3_nt: TGCAGTGCTGAGCCGACCGGGACAGGGGGCTTGCGGGAGCTGTTTTTT
j_call: TRBJ2-5; cdr3_length: 15; v_call: TRBV3-1; clone_size: many; d_call: -; cdr3_aa: CASSQPGGAGGTQYF; cdr3_nt: TGTGCCAGCAGCCAACCTGGAGGAGCAGGCGGGACCCAGTACTTC
j_call: TRBJ1-1; cdr3_length: 14; v_call: TRBV19; clone_size: many; d_call: TRBD1; cdr3_aa: CASRHRGGNTEAFF; cdr3_nt: TGTGCCAGTAGGCACAGGGGGGGGAACACTGAAGCTTTCTTT
j_call: TRBJ2-1; cdr3_length: 11; v_call: TRBV30; clone_size: -; d_call: -; cdr3_aa: CAWRAYNEQFF; cdr3_nt: TGTGCCTGGAGAGCTTACAATGAGCAGTTCTTC
j_call: TRBJ2-1; cdr3_length: 18; v_call: TRBV2; clone_size: medium-sized; d_call: TRBD2; cdr3_aa: CASSEDPSGSRSYNEQFF; cdr3_nt: TGTGCCAGCAGTGAAGACCCTAGCGGAAGCCGCTCCTACAATGAGCAGTTCTTC
j_call: TRBJ1-4; cdr3_length: 12; v_call: TRBV20-1; clone_size: many; d_call: -; cdr3_aa: CSARVAGEKLFF; cdr3_nt: TGCAGTGCTAGAGTGGCAGGGGAAAAACTGTTTTTT
j_call: TRBJ2-2; cdr3_length: 15; v_call: TRBV10-3; clone_size: -; d_call: -; cdr3_aa: CAISPVTAITGELFF; cdr3_nt: TGTGCCATCAGTCCGGTGACAGCGATCACCGGGGAGCTATTTTTT
j_call: TRBJ2-7; cdr3_length: 15; v_call: TRBV4-1; clone_size: -; d_call: -; cdr3_aa: CASSLCETLGYEQYF; cdr3_nt: TGCGCCAGCAGCCTATGTGAAACCTTAGGTTACGAGCAGTACTTC
j_call: TRBJ2-5; cdr3_length: 13; v_call: TRBV30; clone_size: few; d_call: -; cdr3_aa: CAWSVNGQETQYF; cdr3_nt: TGTGCCTGGAGTGTAAATGGGCAAGAGACCCAGTACTTC
j_call: TRBJ1-2; cdr3_length: 18; v_call: TRBV6-5; clone_size: -; d_call: -; cdr3_aa: CASSYSRDAGEERVGYTF; cdr3_nt: TGTGCCAGCAGTTACTCCCGGGACGCCGGGGAGGAAAGGGTTGGCTACACCTTC
j_call: TRBJ1-1; cdr3_length: 13; v_call: TRBV15; clone_size: -; d_call: -; cdr3_aa: CATRVDMNTEAFF; cdr3_nt: TGTGCCACCAGGGTGGACATGAACACTGAAGCTTTCTTT
j_call: TRBJ2-5; cdr3_length: 13; v_call: TRBV30; clone_size: -; d_call: -; cdr3_aa: CAFVLRSRETQYF; cdr3_nt: TGTGCCTTCGTTCTGCGGTCGCGAGAGACCCAGTACTTC
j_call: TRBJ1-1; cdr3_length: 16; v_call: TRBV14; clone_size: many; d_call: -; cdr3_aa: CASSQDSGRVVTEAFF; cdr3_nt: TGTGCCAGCAGCCAAGATTCTGGCAGAGTGGTCACTGAAGCTTTCTTT
j_call: TRBJ2-5; cdr3_length: 17; v_call: TRBV3-1; clone_size: -; d_call: TRBD2; cdr3_aa: CASSQDLNSGTQETQYF; cdr3_nt: TGTGCCAGCAGCCAAGATCTTAATAGCGGGACCCAAGAGACCCAGTACTTC
j_call: TRBJ2-1; cdr3_length: 13; v_call: TRBV11-3; clone_size: many; d_call: -; cdr3_aa: CASSPKSSGEQFF; cdr3_nt: TGTGCCAGCAGCCCCAAATCTTCGGGAGAGCAGTTCTTC
j_call: TRBJ2-1; cdr3_length: 11; v_call: TRBV18; clone_size: many; d_call: -; cdr3_aa: CASSGANEQFF; cdr3_nt: TGTGCCAGCTCCGGGGCAAATGAGCAGTTCTTC
j_call: TRBJ2-7; cdr3_length: 11; v_call: TRBV20-1; clone_size: few; d_call: -; cdr3_aa: CSASVGYEQYF; cdr3_nt: TGCAGTGCTAGCGTGGGGTACGAGCAGTACTTC